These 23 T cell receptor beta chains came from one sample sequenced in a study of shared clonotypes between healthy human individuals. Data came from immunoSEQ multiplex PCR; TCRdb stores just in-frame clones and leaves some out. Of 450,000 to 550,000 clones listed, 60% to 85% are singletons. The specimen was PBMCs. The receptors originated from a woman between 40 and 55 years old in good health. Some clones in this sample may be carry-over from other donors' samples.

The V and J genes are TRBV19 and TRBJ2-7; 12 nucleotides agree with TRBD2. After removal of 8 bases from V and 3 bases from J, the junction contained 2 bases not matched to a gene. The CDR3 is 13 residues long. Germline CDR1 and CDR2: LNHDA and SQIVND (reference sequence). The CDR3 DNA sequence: TGTGCCAGTCGGACTAGCGGGAACTACGAGCAGTACTTC. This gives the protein CASRTSGNYEQYF.

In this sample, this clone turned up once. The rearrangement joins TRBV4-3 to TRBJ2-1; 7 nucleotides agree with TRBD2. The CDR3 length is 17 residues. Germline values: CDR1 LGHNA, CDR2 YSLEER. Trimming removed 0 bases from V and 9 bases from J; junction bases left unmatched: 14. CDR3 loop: CASSQEMVVGREFEQFF. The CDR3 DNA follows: TGCGCCAGCAGCCAAGAAATGGTGGTGGGGCGGGAGTTTGAGCAGTTCTTC.

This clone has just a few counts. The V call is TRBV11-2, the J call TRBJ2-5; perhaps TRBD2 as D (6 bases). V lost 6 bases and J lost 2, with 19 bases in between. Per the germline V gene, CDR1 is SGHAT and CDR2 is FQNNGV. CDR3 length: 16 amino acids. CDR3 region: CASRPPGLRGQETQYF. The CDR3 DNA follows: TGTGCCAGCAGACCCCCGGGACTCCGAGGGCAAGAGACCCAGTACTTC.

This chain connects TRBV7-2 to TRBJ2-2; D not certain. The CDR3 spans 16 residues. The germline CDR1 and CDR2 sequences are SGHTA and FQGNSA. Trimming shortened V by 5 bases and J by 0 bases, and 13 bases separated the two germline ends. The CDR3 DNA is TGTGCCAGCAGCCTGAAGGCCATAACGAACACCGGGGAGCTGTTTTTT. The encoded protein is CASSLKAITNTGELFF.

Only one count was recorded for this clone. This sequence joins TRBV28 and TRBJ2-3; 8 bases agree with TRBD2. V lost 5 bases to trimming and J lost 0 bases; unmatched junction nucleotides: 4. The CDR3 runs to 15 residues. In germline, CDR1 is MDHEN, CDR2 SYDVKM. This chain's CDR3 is CASSITSGSTDTQYF. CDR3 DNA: TGTGCCAGCAGTATTACTAGCGGTAGCACAGATACGCAGTATTTT.

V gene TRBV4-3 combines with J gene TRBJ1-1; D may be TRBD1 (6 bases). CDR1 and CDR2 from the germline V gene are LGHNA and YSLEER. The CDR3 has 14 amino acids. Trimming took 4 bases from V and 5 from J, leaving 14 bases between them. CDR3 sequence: CASSPRIQGTEAFF. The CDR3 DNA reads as TGCGCCAGCAGCCCCAGGATCCAGGGGACTGAAGCTTTCTTT.

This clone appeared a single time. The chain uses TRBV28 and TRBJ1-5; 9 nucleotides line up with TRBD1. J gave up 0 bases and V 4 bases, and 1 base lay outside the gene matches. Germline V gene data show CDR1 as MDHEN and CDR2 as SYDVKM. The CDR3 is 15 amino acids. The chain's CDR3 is CASSSDRGSNQPQHF. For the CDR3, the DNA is TGTGCCAGCAGTTCGGACAGGGGTAGCAATCAGCCCCAGCATTTT.

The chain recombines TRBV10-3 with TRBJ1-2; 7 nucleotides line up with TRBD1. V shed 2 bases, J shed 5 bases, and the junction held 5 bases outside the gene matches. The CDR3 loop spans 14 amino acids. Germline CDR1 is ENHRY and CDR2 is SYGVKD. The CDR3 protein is CAISERGTEYGYTF. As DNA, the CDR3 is TGTGCCATCAGTGAGCGGGGGACAGAATATGGCTACACCTTC.

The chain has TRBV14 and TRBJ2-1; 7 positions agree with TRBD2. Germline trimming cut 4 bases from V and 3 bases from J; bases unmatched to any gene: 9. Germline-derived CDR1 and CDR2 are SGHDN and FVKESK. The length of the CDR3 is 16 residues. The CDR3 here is CASSLTGLVGYNEQFF. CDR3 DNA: TGTGCCAGCAGCCTAACCGGACTAGTAGGCTACAATGAGCAGTTCTTC.

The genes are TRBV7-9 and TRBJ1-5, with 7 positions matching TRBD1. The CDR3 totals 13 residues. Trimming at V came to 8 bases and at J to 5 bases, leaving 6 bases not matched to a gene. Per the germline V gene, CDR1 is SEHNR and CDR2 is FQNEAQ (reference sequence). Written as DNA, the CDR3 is TGTGCCAGCCGACAGGGAAGTGATCAGCCCCAGCATTTT. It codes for CASRQGSDQPQHF. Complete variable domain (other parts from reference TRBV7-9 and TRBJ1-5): DTGVSQNPRHKITKRGQNVTFRCDPISEHNRLYWYRQTLGQGPEFLTYFQNEAQLEKSRLLSDRFSAERPKGSFSTLEIQRTEQGDSAMYLCASRQGSDQPQHFGDGTRLSIL.

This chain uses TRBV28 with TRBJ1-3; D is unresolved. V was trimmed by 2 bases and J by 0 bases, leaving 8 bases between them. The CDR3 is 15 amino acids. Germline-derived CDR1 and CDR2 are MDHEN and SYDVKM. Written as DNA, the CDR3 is TGTGCCAGCAGTTTAAGGCGGCACTCTGGAAACACCATATATTTT. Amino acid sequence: CASSLRRHSGNTIYF.

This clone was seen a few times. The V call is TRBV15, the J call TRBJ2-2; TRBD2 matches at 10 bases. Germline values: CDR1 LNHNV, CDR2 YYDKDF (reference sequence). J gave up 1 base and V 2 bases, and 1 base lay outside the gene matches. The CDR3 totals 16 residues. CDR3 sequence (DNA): TGTGCCACCAGCAGACCTAGCGGGGGGAACACCGGGGAGCTGTTTTTT. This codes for CATSRPSGGNTGELFF. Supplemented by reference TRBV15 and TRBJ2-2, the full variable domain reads DAMVIQNPRYQVTQFGKPVTLSCSQTLNHNVMYWYQQKSSQAPKLLFHYYDKDFNNEADTPDNFQSRRPNTSFCFLDIRSPGLGDTAMYLCATSRPSGGNTGELFFGEGSRLTVL.

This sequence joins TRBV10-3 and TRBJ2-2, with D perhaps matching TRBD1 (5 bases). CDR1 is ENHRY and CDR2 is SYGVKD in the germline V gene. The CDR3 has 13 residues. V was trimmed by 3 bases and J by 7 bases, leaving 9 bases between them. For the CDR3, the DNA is TGTGCCATCAGTGAAGCAGGGTACGGGGAGCTGTTTTTT. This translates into CAISEAGYGELFF.

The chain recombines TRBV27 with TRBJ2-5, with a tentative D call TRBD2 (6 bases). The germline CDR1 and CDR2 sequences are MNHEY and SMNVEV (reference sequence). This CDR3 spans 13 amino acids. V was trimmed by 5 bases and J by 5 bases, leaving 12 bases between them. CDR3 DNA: TGTGCCAGCAGTCCTCGACTAGGCGAGACCCAGTACTTC. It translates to CASSPRLGETQYF.

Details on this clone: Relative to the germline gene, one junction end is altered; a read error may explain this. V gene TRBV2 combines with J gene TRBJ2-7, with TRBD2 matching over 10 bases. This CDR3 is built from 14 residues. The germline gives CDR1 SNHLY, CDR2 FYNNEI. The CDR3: CASREELAGYEQYF. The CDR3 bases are TGTGCCAGCAGAGAAGAACTAGCGGGGTACGAGCAGTACTTC.

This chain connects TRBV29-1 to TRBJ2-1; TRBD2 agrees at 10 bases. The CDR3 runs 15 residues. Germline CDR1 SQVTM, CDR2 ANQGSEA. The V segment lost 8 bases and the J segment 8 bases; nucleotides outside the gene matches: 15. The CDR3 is CSLTPLAGGRDEQFF. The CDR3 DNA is TGCAGCCTCACTCCCTTAGCGGGAGGTAGGGATGAGCAGTTCTTC.

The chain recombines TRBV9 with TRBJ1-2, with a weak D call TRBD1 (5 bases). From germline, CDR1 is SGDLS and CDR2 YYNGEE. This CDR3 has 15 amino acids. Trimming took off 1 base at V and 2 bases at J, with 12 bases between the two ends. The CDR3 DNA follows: TGTGCCAGCAGCGTATCGACAGAATCAAACTATGGCTACACCTTC. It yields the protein CASSVSTESNYGYTF.

CDR3 in DNA: TGTGCCAGCTCCCCGAGAGGACAGGGGATATCAGATACGCAGTATTTT. It yields the protein CASSPRGQGISDTQYF. The chain couples TRBV18 to TRBJ2-3, with 9 bases aligning to TRBD1. The length of the CDR3 is 16 residues. V was clipped by 6 bases and J by 4 bases; unmatched bases: 11. CDR1 and CDR2 from the germline V gene are KGHSH and LQKENI.

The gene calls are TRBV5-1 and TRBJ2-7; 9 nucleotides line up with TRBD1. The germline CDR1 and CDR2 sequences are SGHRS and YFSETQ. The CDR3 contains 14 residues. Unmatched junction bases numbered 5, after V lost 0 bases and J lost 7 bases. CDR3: CASSLDNRGQEQYF. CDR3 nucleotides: TGCGCCAGCAGCTTGGACAACAGGGGGCAAGAGCAGTACTTC.

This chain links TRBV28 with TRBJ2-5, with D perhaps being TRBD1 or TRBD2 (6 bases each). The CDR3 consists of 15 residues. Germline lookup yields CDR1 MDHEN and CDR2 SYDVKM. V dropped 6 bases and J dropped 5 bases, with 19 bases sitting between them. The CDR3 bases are TGTGCCAGCAGGTCACCCGGAGGGGGGCGGGAGACCCAGTACTTC. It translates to CASRSPGGGRETQYF.

The CDR3 is CASSLGLAGAGTGELFF. CDR3 sequence (DNA): TGTGCCAGCAGCCTAGGACTAGCGGGAGCGGGTACCGGGGAGCTGTTTTTT. The chain employs TRBV4-2 and TRBJ2-2, with TRBD2 matching over 13 bases. The ends lost 4 bases at V and 5 bases at J; junction bases unmatched: 7. The CDR3 loop spans 17 amino acids. CDR1 is LGHNA and CDR2 is YNFKEQ in the germline V gene.

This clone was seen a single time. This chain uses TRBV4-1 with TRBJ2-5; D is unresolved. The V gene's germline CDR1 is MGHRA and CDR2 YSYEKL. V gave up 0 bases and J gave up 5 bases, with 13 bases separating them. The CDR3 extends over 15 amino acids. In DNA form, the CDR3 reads TGCGCCAGCAGCCAAGATCGGGTCGGAACGGAGACCCAGTACTTC. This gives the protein CASSQDRVGTETQYF.

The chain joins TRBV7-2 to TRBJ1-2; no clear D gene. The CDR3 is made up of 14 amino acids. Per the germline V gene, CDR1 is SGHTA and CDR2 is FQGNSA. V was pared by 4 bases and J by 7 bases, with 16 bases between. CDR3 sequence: CASSSGLGVGGYTF. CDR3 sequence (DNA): TGTGCCAGCAGCTCAGGACTTGGCGTCGGTGGCTACACCTTC.